The present T cell receptor beta chain was sequenced within a study of blood T cells in healthy people across ages. This clonotype turned up a few times. Through a sample-barcoded 5' primer and a J-beta primer mix, a second PCR was run for roughly 6 to 11 cycles. TCRdb passed the 5' RACE reads through MiXCR, listing each CDR3 protein once. Of about 640,000 distinct CDR3 sequences in the sample, around 38% are singletons; the top ten hold about 32%. The sequenced sample was blood. This TCR came from a man older than 75 in good health.

The DNA for the CDR3 is TGTGCCAGCAGCTTAGGAGGGGCAAGCAGCTCCTACAATGAGCAGTTCTTC. Encoded protein: CASSLGGASSSYNEQFF. V is TRBV7-2 and J is TRBJ2-1, with D tentatively TRBD1 or TRBD2 (5 bases each). The germline CDR1 and CDR2 sequences are SGHTA and FQGNSA. This CDR3 is 17 amino acids long. V was trimmed by 1 base and J by 0 bases, leaving 13 bases between them. The full variable domain, in which reference TRBV7-2 and TRBJ2-1 provide the parts outside the CDR3, is GAGVSQSPSNKVTEKGKDVELRCDPISGHTALYWYRQSLGQGLEFLIYFQGNSAPDKSGLPSDRFSAERTGGSVSTLTIQRTQQEDSAVYLCASSLGGASSSYNEQFFGPGTRLTVL.